A single count supports the clone carrying this TCR beta chain. The target antigen is unknown. It was with 60 Vbeta and 13 Jbeta primers that the PCR ran. Method: immunoSEQ multiplex PCR; TCRdb's copy keeps in-frame clones and lacks some. The sample gives roughly 130,000 clones, just under 75% of which show up once; around 6.6% is in the top ten. The data originate from a study of cytomegalovirus exposure and HLA in healthy donors. Study in general: Drawn from HLA-typed donors, some 80 million unique TCRs were held in an early data release. Study-wide results and caveats: HLA restriction was apparent for most CMV-associated TCR beta chains in a later analysis. A cluster of highly shared sequence variants was likely a sequencing artifact. In a later analysis, TCR beta V- and J-gene trimming showed a link to a missense DCLRE1C variant.

CDR3 length: 14 amino acids. J gave up 4 bases and V 1 base, and 7 bases lay outside the gene matches. Germline CDR1 reads SQVTM; CDR2 reads ANQGSEA. The source of this sequence is a man aged 35-49 years in good health and CMV-seropositive. Sequences were obtained from PBMCs. The chain joins TRBV29-1 to TRBJ2-7, with 7 bases fitting TRBD1. The CDR3 coding sequence is TGCAGCGTTGAAGGGTTGACAGGGAAGTACGAGCAGTACTTC. It encodes CSVEGLTGKYEQYF.